This T cell receptor (beta chain) was obtained from a study of human T cells and chemical hapten exposure (dated by TCRdb to the early 2020s). Study-wide context: For sensitization, 2% DPC in acetone was applied to a roughly 2 cm by roughly 2 cm area of upper inner arm skin. Throughout the approximately 25-week study period, patients were also given weekly therapeutic DPC doses on the scalp. Libraries were combined into a pool for sequencing, and differences in TCR yield between samples came mainly from small differences in library volumes within the pool. For TCR sequencing, blood came from twenty-nine alopecia patients at anywhere from one to four time points (pre-sensitization, 2, 6 and 24 weeks). Patch testing was performed on the upper back with Finn chambers containing 0.01% DPC, and the patch tests were scored after 6 days according to International Contact Dermatitis Research Group standards. Blood samples were taken from patients before sensitization (week 0) and at 2, 6 and about 24 weeks after DPC sensitization. In alopecia patients, the study followed how the peripheral blood TCR repertoire changed in vivo over primary and secondary sensitization to diphenylcyclopropenone (DPC), a hapten. The mostly female patient cohort included alopecia areata with under or over 50% scalp involvement, alopecia totalis and alopecia universalis. Paper-wide results and their limitations: The number of PT1 expanded TCRs positively correlated with patch test score, significant at thresholds 8, 16 and 32 but not 4. Because all patients had alopecia, a presumed autoimmune disease, the immune response of the patients might differ from that of healthy individuals. Expanded TCRs formed significantly more large CDR3 similarity clusters than pre-sensitization or healthy control sets, consistent with antigen-driven responses. No change with DPC sensitization was found in the number of TCRs above 1 in 1000 frequency, and no evidence of global repertoire structure alterations was found. After repeated subsampling, changes were observed in the strength of the expansion versus patch-test correlation and in the threshold at which the correlation became significant.

From the cysteine through the phenylalanine, the CDR3 covers 14 amino acids. The kept DNA is CDR3 alone, 42 bases in frame from the first base. Relative to germline, V is missing 5 bases and J is missing 10 bases, with 8 bases of the junction outside any gene match. The germline V gene encodes CDR1 SEHNR and CDR2 FQNEAQ (reference sequence). Notes on this clonotype: Which antigen it targets is not known. No quality values exist for individual bases; no much larger clone is one base distant.

Libraries were prepared through RACE. The run used a NextSeq 500. Library preparation attached unique molecular identifiers to individual cDNA molecules for quantitative, reproducible TCR counting. Both TCR alpha and TCR beta chains were sequenced from each blood RNA sample. As for how the authors treated the data: Samples had a median of roughly 99,000 TCRs, with a range from roughly 20,000 to 700,000. V, J and CDR3 annotation of the TCR reads was performed with the Decombinator software suite. For PS versus PT1 abundance plots, all samples were subsampled to the same number of TCRs (28,000). TCRs were defined as expanded if absent before sensitization and observed at least eight times at the 2-week time point. Starting from the raw public reads, TCRdb applied fastp trimming at Q25, assembled clones with MiXCR and retained in-frame beta chains. Every CDR3 protein is listed once, alongside the most common genes and DNA of its rows. TCRdb's processing, not the authors' own work, is the source of the V and J calls. The sample records some 350,000 distinct CDR3 sequences, more than 5% of which are singletons. About 5.4% of the sample rests with the top ten.

Reading the label with the study, this specimen's time point is: patch test 2, 6 weeks after DPC sensitization. The treatment or condition label here, explained by the study, means: therapeutic diphenylcyclopropenone sensitization with weekly scalp DPC. At each patch-test visit, blood was drawn before the patch test was applied. Patients were considered eligible if aged 18 to 70, diagnosed with alopecia and deemed suitable for DPC therapy, and patients were excluded if pregnant. Unfractionated whole blood was collected in Tempus Blood RNA tubes, and total RNA was extracted from that blood. This chain joins TRBV7-9 to TRBJ1-4; 9 junctional bases match TRBD1. The source material was whole blood, sampled in connection with sensitization to the hapten diphenylcyclopropenone (DPC). The receptor comes from a woman between 18 and 29 years old with alopecia areata. Some clones in this sample may be carry-over from other donors' samples. The CDR3 amino acid sequence is: CASSLGQGLRKLFF. The DNA sequence is given as TGTGCCAGCAGCCTTGGACAGGGGTTACGAAAACTGTTTTTT.